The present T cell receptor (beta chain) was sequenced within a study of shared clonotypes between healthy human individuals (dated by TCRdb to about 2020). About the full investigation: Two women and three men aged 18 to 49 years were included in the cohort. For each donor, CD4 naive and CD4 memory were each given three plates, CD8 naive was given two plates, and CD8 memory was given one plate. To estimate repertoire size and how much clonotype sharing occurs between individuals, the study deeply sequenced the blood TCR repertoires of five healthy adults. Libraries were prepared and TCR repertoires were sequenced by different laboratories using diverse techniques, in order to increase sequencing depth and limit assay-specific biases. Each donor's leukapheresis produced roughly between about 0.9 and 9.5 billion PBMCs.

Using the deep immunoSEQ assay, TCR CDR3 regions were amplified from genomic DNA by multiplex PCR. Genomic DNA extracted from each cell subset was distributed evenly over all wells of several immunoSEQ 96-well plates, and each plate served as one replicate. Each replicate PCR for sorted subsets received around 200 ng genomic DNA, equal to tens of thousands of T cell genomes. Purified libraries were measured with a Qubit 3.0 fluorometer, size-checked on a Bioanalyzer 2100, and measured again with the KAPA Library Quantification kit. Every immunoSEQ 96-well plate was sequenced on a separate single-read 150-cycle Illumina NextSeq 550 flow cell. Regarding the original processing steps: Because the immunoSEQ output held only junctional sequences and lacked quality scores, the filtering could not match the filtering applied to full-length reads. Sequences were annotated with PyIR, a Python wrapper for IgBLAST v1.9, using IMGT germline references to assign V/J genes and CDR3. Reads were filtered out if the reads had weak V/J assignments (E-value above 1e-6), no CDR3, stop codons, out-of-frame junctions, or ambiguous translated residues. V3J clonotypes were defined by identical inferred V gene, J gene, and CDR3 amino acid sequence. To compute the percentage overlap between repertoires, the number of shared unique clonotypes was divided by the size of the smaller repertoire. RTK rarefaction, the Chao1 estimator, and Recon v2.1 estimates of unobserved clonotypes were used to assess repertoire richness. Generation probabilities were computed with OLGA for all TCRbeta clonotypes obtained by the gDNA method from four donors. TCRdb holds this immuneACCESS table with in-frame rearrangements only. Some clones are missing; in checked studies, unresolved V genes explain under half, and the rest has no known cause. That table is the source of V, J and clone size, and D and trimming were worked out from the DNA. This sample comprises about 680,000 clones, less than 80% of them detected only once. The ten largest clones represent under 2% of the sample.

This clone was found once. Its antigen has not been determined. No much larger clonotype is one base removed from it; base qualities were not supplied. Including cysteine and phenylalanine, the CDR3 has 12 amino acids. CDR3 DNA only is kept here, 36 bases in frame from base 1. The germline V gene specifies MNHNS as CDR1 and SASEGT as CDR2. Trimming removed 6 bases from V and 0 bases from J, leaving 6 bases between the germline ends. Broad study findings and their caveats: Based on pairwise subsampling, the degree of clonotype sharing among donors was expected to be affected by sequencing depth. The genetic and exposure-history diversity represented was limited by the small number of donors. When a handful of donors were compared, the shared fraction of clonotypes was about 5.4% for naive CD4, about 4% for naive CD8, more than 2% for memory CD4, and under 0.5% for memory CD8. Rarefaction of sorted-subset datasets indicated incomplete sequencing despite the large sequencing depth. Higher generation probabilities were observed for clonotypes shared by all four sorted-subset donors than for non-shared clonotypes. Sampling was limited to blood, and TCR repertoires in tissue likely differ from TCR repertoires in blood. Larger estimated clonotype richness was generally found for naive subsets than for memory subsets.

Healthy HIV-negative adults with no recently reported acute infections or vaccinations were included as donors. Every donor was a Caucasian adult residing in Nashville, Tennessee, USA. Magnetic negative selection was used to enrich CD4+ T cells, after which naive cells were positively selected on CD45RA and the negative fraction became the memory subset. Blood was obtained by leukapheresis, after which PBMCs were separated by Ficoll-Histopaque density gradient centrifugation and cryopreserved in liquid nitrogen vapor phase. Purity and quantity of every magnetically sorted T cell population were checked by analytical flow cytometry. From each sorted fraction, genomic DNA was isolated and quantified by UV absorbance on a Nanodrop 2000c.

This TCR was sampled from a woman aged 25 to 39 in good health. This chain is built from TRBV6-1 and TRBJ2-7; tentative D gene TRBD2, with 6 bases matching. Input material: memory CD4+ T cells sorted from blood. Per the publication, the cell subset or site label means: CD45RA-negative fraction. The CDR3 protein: CASRDYSYEQYF. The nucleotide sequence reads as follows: TGTGCCAGCAGGGACTACTCCTACGAGCAGTACTTC.